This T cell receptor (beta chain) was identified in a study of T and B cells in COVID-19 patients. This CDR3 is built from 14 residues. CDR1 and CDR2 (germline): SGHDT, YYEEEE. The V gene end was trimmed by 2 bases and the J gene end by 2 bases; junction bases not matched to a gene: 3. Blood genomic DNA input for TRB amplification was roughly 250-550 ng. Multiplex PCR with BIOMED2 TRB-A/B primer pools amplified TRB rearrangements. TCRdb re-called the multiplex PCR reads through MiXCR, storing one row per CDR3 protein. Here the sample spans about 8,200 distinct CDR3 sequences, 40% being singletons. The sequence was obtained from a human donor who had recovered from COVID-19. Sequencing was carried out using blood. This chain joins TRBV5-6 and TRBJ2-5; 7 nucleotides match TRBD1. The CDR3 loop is CASSFSGGQETQYF. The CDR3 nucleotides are TGTGCCAGCAGCTTCTCAGGGGGTCAAGAGACCCAGTACTTC.